The present entry profiles one T cell receptor (beta chain) with its context. The data were obtained in a study of blood T cell repertoires in COVID-19. Study as a whole: There were acute and convalescent COVID-19 samples, and they came from the United States, Italy and Spain. In each case, the material was cDNA or gDNA derived from T cells, B-cell-depleted T cells, or PBMCs.

Generated by immunoSEQ multiplex PCR, the TCRdb table keeps only in-frame clones and is missing some. The sample includes around 250,000 clones, 75% to 90% of them seen just once. The sample was peripheral blood. The sequence was collected from a woman aged 40 to 55 who had recovered from COVID-19.

The CDR3 sequence is CASSIDSRSGRGQNPSSYNEQFF. The CDR3 DNA follows: TGTGCCAGTAGTATAGATAGTAGGAGTGGGAGAGGACAGAACCCTAGCTCCTACAATGAGCAGTTCTTC. The V call is TRBV19, the J call TRBJ2-1; tentative D call: TRBD1 (6 bases). Germline V gene lookup returns CDR1 LNHDA and CDR2 SQIVND (reference sequence). Trimming took off 0 bases at V and 0 bases at J, with 30 bases between the two ends. The CDR3 is 23 amino acids.